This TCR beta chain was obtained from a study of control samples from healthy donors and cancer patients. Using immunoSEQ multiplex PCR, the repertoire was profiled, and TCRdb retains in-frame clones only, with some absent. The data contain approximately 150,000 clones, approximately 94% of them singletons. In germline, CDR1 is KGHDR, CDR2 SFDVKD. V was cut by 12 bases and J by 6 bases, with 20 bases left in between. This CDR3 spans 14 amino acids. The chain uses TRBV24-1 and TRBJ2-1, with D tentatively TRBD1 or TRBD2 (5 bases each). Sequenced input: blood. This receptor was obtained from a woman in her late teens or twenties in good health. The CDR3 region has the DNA TGTGCCGTCGGCGGGCAGGGCACGTTCAATGAGCAGTTCTTC. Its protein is CAVGGQGTFNEQFF.